This T cell receptor (beta chain) was documented in a study of blood T cell repertoires in COVID-19 (dated by TCRdb to the early 2020s). A note on the overall study: Collaborator samples came from the United States, Italy and Spain and covered acute and convalescent phases of COVID-19. HLA class I and class II types, where available, came from metadata supplied by the sample provider rather than from assay-based typing. A de-identified subject ID, COVID-19 status, age in years and sex were almost always included in the sample metadata. The material from the prospective study consisted of cDNA or gDNA derived from T cells, B-cell-depleted T cells, or PBMCs. The repertoires were released in a freely available public database intended as a resource for research on the immune response to SARS-CoV-2. Subjects who had been exposed to COVID-19, were actively infected with it, or had recovered from it provided the deeply sampled blood TCRbeta repertoires that made up the dataset. Samples were obtained from the ongoing ImmuneRACE study (first 160 participants) and from about 1,300 subjects provided by 6 global collaborators.

From its cysteine to its phenylalanine, the CDR3 spans 14 amino acids. The retained sequence is limited to the CDR3, 42 bases, with the frame set at the first base. Relative to germline, V is missing 7 bases and J is missing 5 bases, with 4 bases of the junction outside any gene match. Based on the germline V gene, the CDR1 and CDR2 sequences are SNHLY and FYNNEI. The paper's findings and limits, for the study overall: How much clinical and demographic metadata was included differed by source and by participant, and the metadata was provided uncurated.

TCRbeta CDR3 regions were amplified from genomic DNA by means of the immunoSEQ Assay, a bias-controlled multiplex PCR. The study's own analysis went as follows. Within the assay, amplification of reference gene primers was used to estimate how many nucleated cells each sample contained. To quantify the absolute abundance of each unique TCRbeta CDR3 rearrangement, sequence reads were collapsed and filtered. For each sample, productive Simpson clonality was calculated as the square root of Simpson's diversity index across productive rearrangements. Imported from immuneACCESS, the table was reduced by TCRdb to in-frame sequences with V and J called. These copies leave out some clones; in studies compared against another copy, an unresolved V gene accounts for under half, and the cause of the remainder is not known. V and J calls and clone size are copied from that table; D and trimming were computed from the DNA. This sample holds roughly 49,000 clones; 70% to 90% were observed only once. Around an eighth of the sample is taken by the ten largest.

On this clone: The specificity of this receptor is unknown. It has no much larger one-base neighbor in the sample; base qualities were not kept.

Whole blood was collected in K2EDTA tubes by collaborating institutions according to the institutions' own protocols. Collaborator samples were shipped for TCRbeta analysis as frozen whole blood, isolated PBMCs, or DNA extracted from either sample type. Sequencing input: peripheral blood. The rearranged segments are TRBV2 and TRBJ2-2; a stretch of 10 junction bases matches TRBD2. This sequence originates from a human donor in a cohort sampled during active COVID-19. The DNA sequence is given as TGTGCCAGCATTCAGCGGGGGGGGACCGGGGAGCTGTTTTTT. This is translated as CASIQRGGTGELFF. Full variable domain (CDR3 extended with the reference TRBV2 and TRBJ2-2 proteins): EPEVTQTPSHQVTQMGQEVILRCVPISNHLYFYWYRQILGQKVEFLVSFYNNEISEKSEIFDDQFSVERPDGSNFTLKIRSTKLEDSAMYFCASIQRGGTGELFFGEGSRLTVL.